This T cell receptor beta chain was sequenced for a study of T cell repertoires in cytomegalovirus infection. TCRdb itself ran the reads through MiXCR, one entry per CDR3 protein. Of 7,700 or so distinct CDR3 sequences detected, approximately 49% appear once; the ten largest clones hold 65% to 80%. The V and J ends lost 8 bases and 1 base, in that order; junction bases with no gene match: 6. The CDR3 loop spans 14 amino acids. The germline CDR1 and CDR2 sequences are SGHTA and FQGNSA. Concerning this clonotype itself: What it binds is not known.

This clonotype was sampled from a human donor in good health (CMV status not recorded). Some clones in this sample may be carry-over from other donors' samples. Input material: PBMCs, sequenced either directly or after in vitro stimulation (not recorded which). The chain uses TRBV7-2 and TRBJ2-3, with 7 bases identical to TRBD2. Here the CDR3 DNA reads TGTGCCAGCGCACCTGGGGGGGGCACAGATACGCAGTATTTT. This encodes CASAPGGGTDTQYF.